One sample yielded the 31 T cell receptor beta chains listed below, sequenced in a study of cytomegalovirus exposure and HLA in healthy donors. It was with 60 Vbeta and 13 Jbeta primers that the PCR ran. The assay was immunoSEQ multiplex PCR, and TCRdb's table has in-frame clones only and misses some. The data contain some 200,000 clones, approximately 80% of them singletons. The sequenced sample consisted of PBMCs. Source of these receptors: a woman aged 25 to 39 in good health and CMV-seronegative.

The chain combines TRBV7-2 with TRBJ2-3; 8 bases align to TRBD2. Trimming took 5 bases from V and 2 from J; bases not matched to a gene: 12. CDR1 and CDR2 (germline): SGHTA, FQGNSA. The CDR3 is 17 amino acids. CDR3 protein: CASSRPGLGPHTDTQYF. The CDR3 coding sequence is TGTGCCAGCAGCCGACCGGGACTAGGGCCCCACACAGATACGCAGTATTTT. Variable domain in full (rest from reference TRBV7-2 and TRBJ2-3): GAGVSQSPSNKVTEKGKDVELRCDPISGHTALYWYRQSLGQGLEFLIYFQGNSAPDKSGLPSDRFSAERTGGSVSTLTIQRTQQEDSAVYLCASSRPGLGPHTDTQYFGPGTRLTVL.

The chain links TRBV5-8 to TRBJ2-7; possibly TRBD1 for D (6 bases). CDR1 is SGHTS and CDR2 is YDEGEE in the germline V gene. The CDR3 totals 15 residues. The ends were cut back, 3 bases at V and 2 bases at J, with 15 bases in the middle. The CDR3 region has the DNA TGTGCCAGCAGCTCAACCGGGACACCAACCTACGAGCAGTACTTC. This codes for CASSSTGTPTYEQYF.

The chain combines TRBV5-1 with TRBJ1-4, with TRBD1 as a possible D gene (6 bases). The CDR3 contains 16 residues. The ends were cut back, 1 base at V and 7 bases at J, with 17 bases in the middle. The germline gives CDR1 SGHRS, CDR2 YFSETQ. CDR3 residues: CASSLRTNRGGEKLFF. CDR3 nucleotide sequence: TGCGCCAGCAGCTTGAGGACAAACAGAGGGGGTGAAAAACTGTTTTTT.

The V gene is TRBV30, the J gene TRBJ2-2; 10 nucleotides line up with TRBD2. The J segment lost 5 bases and the V segment lost 4 bases, leaving 7 bases of the junction unmatched. The CDR3 covers 15 residues. Looked up from germline, CDR1 is GTSNPN and CDR2 is SVGIG (reference sequence). The CDR3 DNA follows: TGTGCCTGGAACCCTCTAGCGGGAGAGACCGGGGAGCTGTTTTTT. Its protein is CAWNPLAGETGELFF. The full variable domain, rest sourced from reference TRBV30 and TRBJ2-2, is SQTIHQWPATLVQPVGSPLSLECTVEGTSNPNLYWYRQAAGRGLQLLFYSVGIGQISSEVPQNLSASRPQDRQFILSSKKLLLSDSGFYLCAWNPLAGETGELFFGEGSRLTVL.

The chain's CDR3 is CASSREDTEAFF. CDR3 DNA: TGCGCCAGCAGTCGGGAGGACACTGAAGCTTTCTTT. The chain has TRBV5-1 and TRBJ1-1; D remains unclear. V was pared by 5 bases and J by 3 bases, with 8 bases between. In germline, CDR1 is SGHRS, CDR2 YFSETQ. The CDR3 runs to 12 residues.

The chain uses TRBV18 and TRBJ2-1; D is possibly TRBD2 (5 bases). This CDR3 has 13 amino acids. The V gene lost 6 bases and the J gene lost 1 base, with 7 bases spanning the gap. Germline assignment: CDR1 KGHSH and CDR2 LQKENI. The CDR3 coding sequence is TGTGCCAGCTCCCCGGGGTCCTACAATGAGCAGTTCTTC. Residues: CASSPGSYNEQFF.

The chain carries TRBV5-1 and TRBJ1-2; TRBD1 matches at 7 bases. This CDR3 has 13 amino acids. After removal of 4 bases from V and 2 bases from J, the junction contained 2 bases not matched to a gene. Germline V lookup: CDR1 SGHRS, CDR2 YFSETQ. The CDR3 protein is CASSEGQNYGYTF. The CDR3 region has the DNA TGCGCCAGCAGCGAGGGACAGAACTATGGCTACACCTTC.

V and J are TRBV28 and TRBJ2-1, with TRBD2 matching over 7 bases. V gave up 5 bases and J gave up 1 base; unmatched junction bases: 11. The length of the CDR3 is 17 residues. Germline lookup yields CDR1 MDHEN and CDR2 SYDVKM. DNA for the CDR3: TGTGCCAGCAGTGTCGGAGGGGCGGGAGAGTCCTACAATGAGCAGTTCTTC. It encodes CASSVGGAGESYNEQFF. Variable domain in full (rest from reference TRBV28 and TRBJ2-1): DVKVTQSSRYLVKRTGEKVFLECVQDMDHENMFWYRQDPGLGLRLIYFSYDVKMKEKGDIPEGYSVSREKKERFSLILESASTNQTSMYLCASSVGGAGESYNEQFFGPGTRLTVL.

The J gene is TRBJ1-2, the V gene TRBV6-1; 7 bases match TRBD1. The CDR3 spans 13 residues. Germline CDR1 and CDR2: MNHNS and SASEGT. V shed 10 bases and J 6 bases; nucleotides not matched to a gene: 11. CDR3 sequence (DNA): TGTGCCACCGACGGGACAGAGGGCGATGGCTACACCTTC. Its translation: CATDGTEGDGYTF.

As to this clone: One end of the junction varies from germline; a read error may be responsible. V gene TRBV7-9 combines with J gene TRBJ2-3, with 14 bases fitting TRBD2. The germline gives CDR1 SEHNR, CDR2 FQNEAQ (reference sequence). This CDR3 is 18 amino acids long. The CDR3 nucleotides read TGTTCCAGCAGCCCCGGGACTAGCGGGGGAACTAGCACAGATACGCAGTATTTT. Protein product: CSSSPGTSGGTSTDTQYF.

In its sample, this clone was seen once. This chain uses TRBV28 with TRBJ2-6, with 12 bases identical to TRBD1. Germline V gives CDR1 MDHEN, CDR2 SYDVKM. V shed 6 bases, J shed 3 bases, and the junction held 6 bases outside the gene matches. CDR3 length: 17 residues. The DNA of the CDR3 is TGTGCCAGCAGCCTCCGGGACAGGGGGCTTGGGGCCAACGTCCTGACTTTC. It translates to CASSLRDRGLGANVLTF.

The chain recombines TRBV7-9 with TRBJ1-2; no firm D call. V was pared by 1 base and J by 3 bases, with 6 bases between. Germline lookup yields CDR1 SEHNR and CDR2 FQNEAQ (reference sequence). CDR3 length equals 13 residues. The CDR3: CASSLGTDYGYTF. The CDR3 bases are TGTGCCAGCAGCTTAGGAACGGACTATGGCTACACCTTC.

The genes are TRBV27 and TRBJ2-7; D unclear. V gave up 6 bases and J gave up 6 bases, with 9 bases separating them. The CDR3 sequence is 11 residues long. CDR1 is MNHEY and CDR2 is SMNVEV in the germline V gene (reference sequence). The CDR3 loop reads CASRKSGEQYF. In nucleotides, the CDR3 is TGTGCCAGCAGGAAATCAGGCGAGCAGTACTTC.

The chain has TRBV29-1 and TRBJ2-1; 8 nucleotides match TRBD2. CDR3 size: 14 residues. The junction had 4 bases not matched to a gene; V was cut back by 4 bases and J by 2 bases. From germline, CDR1 is SQVTM and CDR2 ANQGSEA. As DNA, the CDR3 is TGCAGCGTTGTTCCGGGGGGGCCCTACAATGAGCAGTTCTTC. Protein product: CSVVPGGPYNEQFF.

The V and J genes are TRBV4-2 and TRBJ2-7; maybe TRBD2 (6 bases). V gave up 0 bases and J gave up 3 bases, with 12 bases separating them. The CDR3 contains 15 residues. Germline values: CDR1 LGHNA, CDR2 YNFKEQ. The CDR3 sequence is CASSQEGGLNYEQYF. The CDR3 DNA reads TGTGCCAGCAGCCAAGAGGGAGGACTAAACTACGAGCAGTACTTC.

The gene calls are TRBV5-4 and TRBJ2-3; 9 positions match TRBD2. The junction had 5 bases not matched to a gene; V was cut back by 4 bases and J by 2 bases. This CDR3 is 15 amino acids long. The germline gives CDR1 SGHNT, CDR2 YYREEE (reference sequence). The CDR3 sequence: CASSGSGGTTDTQYF. In nucleotides, the CDR3 is TGTGCCAGCAGCGGAAGCGGGGGGACCACAGATACGCAGTATTTT.

This chain links TRBV27 with TRBJ2-7; TRBD1 matches 7 bases. J was trimmed by 11 bases and V by 3 bases; bases with no gene match: 10. This CDR3 spans 13 amino acids. Germline CDR1 MNHEY, CDR2 SMNVEV (reference sequence). The CDR3 spells CASSFSRGRDEYF. Here the CDR3 DNA reads TGTGCCAGCAGTTTCTCGAGGGGGCGCGATGAGTACTTC.

The chain is built from TRBV5-1 and TRBJ1-1, with 8 bases aligning to TRBD1. This CDR3 contains 15 residues. The germline V gene encodes CDR1 SGHRS and CDR2 YFSETQ. Germline trimming cut 2 bases from V and 8 bases from J; bases unmatched to any gene: 11. In DNA form, the CDR3 reads TGCGCCAGCAGCTTTTTAGCCAGGGGGCGAGAAGAAGCTTTCTTT. It codes for CASSFLARGREEAFF. Looking up the rest from reference TRBV5-1 and TRBJ1-1 gives the full variable domain: KAGVTQTPRYLIKTRGQQVTLSCSPISGHRSVSWYQQTPGQGLQFLFEYFSETQRNKGNFPGRFSGRQFSNSRSEMNVSTLELGDSALYLCASSFLARGREEAFFGQGTRLTVV.

In its sample, this clone was seen once. The CDR3 loop reads CASSSAGGIQETQYF. In DNA, the CDR3 is TGTGCCAGCAGTTCAGCGGGAGGAATCCAAGAGACCCAGTACTTC. The rearrangement uses TRBV5-4 and TRBJ2-5, with 9 bases fitting TRBD2. V shed 5 bases, J shed 1 base, and the junction held 6 bases outside the gene matches. CDR1 SGHNT and CDR2 YYREEE come from the germline V gene (reference sequence). The CDR3 spans 15 residues. Drawing the rest from reference TRBV5-4 and TRBJ2-5, the complete variable domain is ETGVTQSPTHLIKTRGQQVTLRCSSQSGHNTVSWYQQALGQGPQFIFQYYREEENGRGNFPPRFSGLQFPNYSSELNVNALELDDSALYLCASSSAGGIQETQYFGPGTRLLVL.

This clone was found once. The rearrangement links TRBV5-1 to TRBJ2-2, with 10 positions matching TRBD2. Germline lookup yields CDR1 SGHRS and CDR2 YFSETQ. The CDR3 is 19 residues long. J was trimmed by 5 bases and V by 0 bases; bases with no gene match: 13. The CDR3 region has the DNA TGCGCCAGCAGCTTGGCCGTGGCTAGCGGGAGTCGCTGGACCGGGGAGCTGTTTTTT. Translation: CASSLAVASGSRWTGELFF.

The V call is TRBV19, the J call TRBJ2-1; TRBD2 matches 7 bases. CDR1 and CDR2 (germline): LNHDA, SQIVND (reference sequence). The CDR3 runs 14 residues. V shed 3 bases, J shed 3 bases, and the junction held 2 bases outside the gene matches. CDR3 in DNA: TGTGCCAGTAGTATCGGGGGGTACTACAATGAGCAGTTCTTC. This gives the protein CASSIGGYYNEQFF.

The chain uses TRBV7-2 and TRBJ2-1; the match to TRBD2 covers 7 bases. The germline gives CDR1 SGHTA, CDR2 FQGNSA. The trim removed 0 bases at V and 8 bases at J, leaving 4 bases unmatched. This CDR3 spans 14 amino acids. CDR3 residues: CASSLASREDEQFF. In DNA, the CDR3 is TGTGCCAGCAGCTTAGCGTCTCGGGAGGATGAGCAGTTCTTC.

The sample holds a few counts of this clone. The chain links TRBV5-1 to TRBJ1-1; the D gene is possibly TRBD1 (5 bases). In germline, CDR1 is SGHRS, CDR2 YFSETQ. The V end was cut by 3 bases, the J end by 0 bases, with 6 bases between. The CDR3 loop spans 13 amino acids. CDR3 loop: CASSSGLNTEAFF. The CDR3 DNA follows: TGCGCCAGCAGCTCAGGGTTGAACACTGAAGCTTTCTTT.

The chain joins TRBV6-5 to TRBJ2-7; no reliable D call. CDR3 size: 15 residues. Germline loops: CDR1 MNHEY, CDR2 SVGAGI. V was cut by 2 bases and J by 6 bases, with 17 bases left in between. DNA for the CDR3: TGTGCCAGCAGTTACGGCCCCGCCGACTTTTCCGAGCAGTACTTC. Protein product: CASSYGPADFSEQYF.

This chain links TRBV2 with TRBJ1-2; a possible D gene is TRBD1 (6 bases). This CDR3 is 11 amino acids long. Germline V lookup: CDR1 SNHLY, CDR2 FYNNEI. The V gene lost 5 bases and the J gene lost 8 bases, with 9 bases spanning the gap. CDR3 residues: CASSFDRGYTF. The CDR3 nucleotides read TGTGCCAGCAGTTTTGACAGGGGCTACACCTTC.

A few counts support this clone. The chain uses TRBV5-6 and TRBJ2-5, with 8 positions matching TRBD1. The end of the DNA aligns better with TRBJ2-7, so the J call may be wrong. The V gene's germline CDR1 is SGHDT and CDR2 YYEEEE. The CDR3 is 16 residues long. In DNA form, the CDR3 reads TGTGCCAGCAGCTCCACAACAGGGGGGCGATCCTACGAGCAGTACTTC. Translating gives CASSSTTGGRSYEQYF.

V and J are TRBV5-1 and TRBJ2-5; 8 nucleotides agree with TRBD2. From germline, CDR1 is SGHRS and CDR2 YFSETQ. The V gene end was trimmed by 4 bases and the J gene end by 5 bases; junction bases not matched to a gene: 7. The CDR3 is 14 amino acids. CDR3 in DNA: TGCGCCAGCAGCGAAGGGGGACTAGTTGAGACCCAGTACTTC. Its protein product is CASSEGGLVETQYF.

V is TRBV4-1 and J is TRBJ2-5, with TRBD1 matching 7 bases. Germline V lookup: CDR1 MGHRA, CDR2 YSYEKL. Losses at the gene ends were 8 bases for V and 1 base for J; bases not matched to a gene: 10. The CDR3 contains 15 residues. CDR3: CASGRGSGVQETQYF. The DNA of the CDR3 is TGCGCCAGCGGCAGGGGGTCGGGTGTCCAAGAGACCCAGTACTTC.

This sequence joins TRBV7-7 and TRBJ2-2, with a possible D match to TRBD1 (6 bases). This CDR3 contains 15 residues. V shed 5 bases and J shed 4 bases, with 14 bases lying between them. Germline V CDR1 and CDR2: SSHAT, FNYEAQ (reference sequence). The CDR3 loop is CASSPQGLATGELFF. DNA of the CDR3: TGTGCCAGCAGCCCCCAGGGGTTGGCCACCGGGGAGCTGTTTTTT.

This clone was observed once. The chain couples TRBV28 to TRBJ1-5; 9 bases agree with TRBD1. This CDR3 is built from 15 residues. The V gene end was trimmed by 5 bases and the J gene end by 6 bases; junction bases not matched to a gene: 8. Germline V lookup: CDR1 MDHEN, CDR2 SYDVKM. The DNA for the CDR3 is TGTGCCAGCAGTCCCAGCGACAGGGGGGTTCAGCCCCAGCATTTT. It translates to CASSPSDRGVQPQHF.

The CDR3 spells CASSIDLSGSAYGYTF. DNA of the CDR3: TGTGCCAGTAGTATAGATTTATCAGGGTCTGCCTATGGCTACACCTTC. V usage is TRBV19 and J usage is TRBJ1-2; TRBD1 is a possible D gene (5 bases). In germline, CDR1 is LNHDA, CDR2 SQIVND (reference sequence). The CDR3 is 16 residues long. V was clipped by 0 bases and J by 4 bases, with 15 bases between them.